A selection of T cell receptor beta chains follows, all from one sample in a study of blood T cell repertoires in COVID-19. The repertoire was sequenced with immunoSEQ multiplex PCR; TCRdb's copy has only in-frame clones and lacks some. The sample has roughly 200,000 clones, roughly 84% seen once. Sequencing used peripheral blood. These receptor sequences come from a human donor in a cohort sampled during active COVID-19. Each CDR3 is given with its conserved first and last residue. D genes are given only for firm matches. Expanded clones are given a class, and other clones once, few, many or no size at all.

d_call	j_call	v_call	clone_size	cdr3_nt	cdr3_aa
TRBD1	TRBJ1-3	TRBV6-5	.	TGTGCCAGCAGTTACGACAGGGGGCTTGGAAACACCATATATTTT	CASSYDRGLGNTIYF
.	TRBJ2-1	TRBV1	.	TGCACCAGCAGCCAAGACTGCTGTCTAGCGGACCTCAATGAGCAGTTCTTC	CTSSQDCCLADLNEQFF
.	TRBJ1-1	TRBV30	.	TGTGCCTGGAGTGTGGGAGCAGGGAGGGATGAAGCTTTCTTT	CAWSVGAGRDEAFF
.	TRBJ1-4	TRBV6-6	few	TGTGCCAGCAGCCGGGATTTTAATGAAAAACTGTTTTTT	CASSRDFNEKLFF
TRBD2	TRBJ2-7	TRBV6-2/TRBV6-3	.	TGTGCCAGCAGTTACCAGCTGGCGGGAGTCTCTCTGGGGGAGCAGTACTTC	CASSYQLAGVSLGEQYF
TRBD1	TRBJ2-1	TRBV7-2	.	TGTGCCAGCAGCGACGACAGGGGAATACGTGAGCAGTTCTTC	CASSDDRGIREQFF
.	TRBJ2-6	TRBV7-9	.	TGTGCCAGCAGCTCAACATACTCTGGGGCCAACGTCCTGACTTTC	CASSSTYSGANVLTF
TRBD1	TRBJ2-1	TRBV4-1	.	TGCGCCAGTCACCGGACAGGGGGGAATGAGCAGTTCTTC	CASHRTGGNEQFF
TRBD1	TRBJ2-3	TRBV4-1	.	TGCGCCAGCACCCTAGCGACAGGGGGAGAGGATACGCAGTATTTT	CASTLATGGEDTQYF
.	TRBJ2-1	TRBV19	.	TGTGCCAGTAGTACTAGGGTTCCGGGCCGCGGACATCGAAATGAGCAGTTCTTC	CASSTRVPGRGHRNEQFF
TRBD2	TRBJ2-3	TRBV7-2	.	TGTGCCAGCAGCGTAAGCGGGAGTAACACAGATACGCAGTATTTT	CASSVSGSNTDTQYF
TRBD1	TRBJ2-1	TRBV5-1	once	TGCGCCAGCAGCCCACGGGACAGGACAAACGGTGAGCAGTTCTTC	CASSPRDRTNGEQFF
TRBD2	TRBJ2-5	TRBV7-9	.	TGTGCCAGCAGCGTATCTAGCGGAGAGACCCAGTACTTC	CASSVSSGETQYF
.	TRBJ2-5	TRBV7-8	.	TGTGCCAGCAGAAGGGGCCGGACCCTACAAGAGACCCAGTACTTC	CASRRGRTLQETQYF
.	TRBJ2-1	TRBV19	once	TGTGCCACTCTAAGTAGCGGAAGCTACAATGAGCAGTTCTTC	CATLSSGSYNEQFF
TRBD2	TRBJ2-2	TRBV18	.	TGTGCCAGCTCACCAGCGACTAGCGGTAATATGAACACCGGGGAGCTGTTTTTT	CASSPATSGNMNTGELFF
TRBD1	TRBJ1-2	TRBV6-5	.	TGTGCCAGCAGATCACCGGGACAGACCAACTATGGCTACACCTTC	CASRSPGQTNYGYTF
TRBD1	TRBJ1-2	TRBV27	.	TGTGCCAGCAGACCGGGACAGGGCCTGATCTATGGCTACACCTTC	CASRPGQGLIYGYTF
.	TRBJ2-2	TRBV29-1	.	TGCAGCGCAACACTAGTTTCCGGGGAGCTGTTTTTT	CSATLVSGELFF
TRBD2	TRBJ2-7	TRBV4-2	.	TGTGCCAGCAGCCAAGAGGGGCCCGGGGGGTTTCCCTACGAGCAGTACTTC	CASSQEGPGGFPYEQYF
TRBD1	TRBJ1-2	TRBV9	.	TGTGCCAGCAGCGTTGACAGGGTGGGATACACCTTC	CASSVDRVGYTF
TRBD1	TRBJ2-7	TRBV28	.	TGTGCCAGCGGGGACAGCCGCGAGCAGTACTTC	CASGDSREQYF
TRBD2	TRBJ2-7	TRBV11-2	.	TGTGCCAGCAGGCGGGAGGGGCCCTACGAGCAGTACTTC	CASRREGPYEQYF
.	TRBJ2-1	TRBV12-5	.	TGTGCTAGTGGAACAGGGTTCGGTTGGAATGAGCAGTTCTTC	CASGTGFGWNEQFF
TRBD2	TRBJ2-7	TRBV4-1	.	TGCGCCAGCAGCCTCAGGACTAGCGGGGATGAGCAGTACTTC	CASSLRTSGDEQYF
.	TRBJ2-7	TRBV6-6	.	TGTGCCAGCAGTTACGATACGGGAGTCGGCGAGCAGTACTTC	CASSYDTGVGEQYF
.	TRBJ2-1	TRBV27	once	TGTGCCAGCAGTTTATCAGGCGGTAATGAGCAGTTCTTC	CASSLSGGNEQFF
TRBD2	TRBJ2-1	TRBV10-1	.	TGCGCCAGCAGCTTAGCGGGAGCTTCCAATGAGCAGTTCTTC	CASSLAGASNEQFF
TRBD2	TRBJ2-7	TRBV5-3	medium-sized	TGTGCCAGAAGCCCGGGTAGCGGGAGTGTCTACGAGCAGTACTTC	CARSPGSGSVYEQYF
TRBD1	TRBJ2-6	TRBV18	.	TGTGCCAGCTCACACAGGACAGGGGCCCTCTCTGGGGCCAACGTCCTGACTTTC	CASSHRTGALSGANVLTF
.	TRBJ2-5	TRBV7-9	once	TGTGCCAGCAGCACTGACAGGAGCTTCCAAGAGACCCAGTACTTC	CASSTDRSFQETQYF
TRBD1	TRBJ2-5	TRBV4-1	.	TGCGCCAGCAGCCTCCGACAGGGACAAGAGACCCAGTACTTC	CASSLRQGQETQYF
TRBD1	TRBJ1-2	TRBV29-1	many	TGCAGCGCCGGAAACAGGGGGCGCCTATATGGCTACACCTTC	CSAGNRGRLYGYTF
.	TRBJ1-1	TRBV30	.	TGTGCCTGGCGAAGGGGGACTGAAGCTTTCTTT	CAWRRGTEAFF
.	TRBJ2-7	TRBV6-5	.	TGTGCCAGCAGCCCGGTTTTCGACAGCTCCTACGAGCAGTACTTC	CASSPVFDSSYEQYF
.	TRBJ2-1	TRBV5-6	.	TGTGCCAGCAGCTGGGAGCTAAAAGCGTCCAATGAGCAGTTCTTC	CASSWELKASNEQFF
.	TRBJ1-1	TRBV28	.	TGTGCCAGCAGTCCCCTTGGCTTCCGGGAGAACACTGAAGCTTTCTTT	CASSPLGFRENTEAFF
TRBD2	TRBJ2-1	TRBV5-8	.	TGTGCCAGCAGCTTGGTACTAGCGGACGAGGAGTTCTTC	CASSLVLADEEFF
.	TRBJ2-6	TRBV7-9	.	TGTGCCAGCAACTGGGCCAACGTCCTGACTTTC	CASNWANVLTF
.	TRBJ1-2	TRBV6-5	.	TGTGCCAGCAGGGCCCAGGGAAAAGAGGGCTACACCTTC	CASRAQGKEGYTF
TRBD2	TRBJ2-7	TRBV18	.	TGTGCCAGCTCACCGACTAGCGGGGGCTCCTACGAGCAGTACTTC	CASSPTSGGSYEQYF
.	TRBJ2-7	TRBV4-1	once	TGCGCCAGCAGCCGGGGGGCGGGAGAGACCTACGAGCAGTACTTC	CASSRGAGETYEQYF